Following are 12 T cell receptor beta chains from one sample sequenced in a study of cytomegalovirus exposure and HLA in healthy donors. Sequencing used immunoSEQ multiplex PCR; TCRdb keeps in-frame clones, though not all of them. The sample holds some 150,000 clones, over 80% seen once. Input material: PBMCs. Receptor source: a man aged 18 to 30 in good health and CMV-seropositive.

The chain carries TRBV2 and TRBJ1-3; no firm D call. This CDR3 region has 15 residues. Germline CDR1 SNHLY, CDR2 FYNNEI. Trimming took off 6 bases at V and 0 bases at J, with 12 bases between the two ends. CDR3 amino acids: CASRPDGNSGNTIYF. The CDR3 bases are TGTGCCAGCAGGCCCGACGGGAACTCTGGAAACACCATATATTTT.

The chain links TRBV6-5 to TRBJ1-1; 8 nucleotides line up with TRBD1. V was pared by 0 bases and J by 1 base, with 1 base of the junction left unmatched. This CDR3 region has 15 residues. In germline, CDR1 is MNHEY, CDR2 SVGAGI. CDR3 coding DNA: TGTGCCAGCAGTTACTCTCAGGGGGCGAACACTGAAGCTTTCTTT. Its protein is CASSYSQGANTEAFF.

CDR3 sequence (DNA): TGTGCCAGCTACCCGGACAGGGTTTTTAATTCACCCCTCCACTTT. It is translated as CASYPDRVFNSPLHF. The chain recombines TRBV6-1 with TRBJ1-6; 8 bases match TRBD1. The J segment lost 6 bases and the V segment lost 8 bases, leaving 9 bases of the junction unmatched. The CDR3 extends over 15 amino acids. The germline V gene has CDR1 MNHNS and CDR2 SASEGT.

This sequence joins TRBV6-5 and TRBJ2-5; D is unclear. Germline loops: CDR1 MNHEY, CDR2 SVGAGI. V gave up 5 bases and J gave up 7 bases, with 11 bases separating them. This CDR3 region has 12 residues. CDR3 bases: TGTGCCAGCAGTCTACGCCGAGGGACCCAGTACTTC. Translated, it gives CASSLRRGTQYF.

The CDR3 region is CASSPLPRTGLDEQYF. The DNA of the CDR3 is TGTGCCAGCAGCCCCCTCCCCCGGACAGGGCTGGACGAGCAGTACTTC. The chain employs TRBV13 and TRBJ2-7, with 8 bases matching TRBD1. The CDR3 consists of 16 residues. Germline assignment: CDR1 PRHDT and CDR2 FYEKMQ (reference sequence). The V gene end was trimmed by 5 bases and the J gene end by 5 bases; junction bases not matched to a gene: 14.

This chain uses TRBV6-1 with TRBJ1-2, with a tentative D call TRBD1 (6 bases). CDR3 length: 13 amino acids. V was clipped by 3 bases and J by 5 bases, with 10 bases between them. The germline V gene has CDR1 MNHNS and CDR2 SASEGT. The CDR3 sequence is CASSEGARYGYTF. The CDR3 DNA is TGTGCCAGCAGTGAGGGGGCAAGGTATGGCTACACCTTC.

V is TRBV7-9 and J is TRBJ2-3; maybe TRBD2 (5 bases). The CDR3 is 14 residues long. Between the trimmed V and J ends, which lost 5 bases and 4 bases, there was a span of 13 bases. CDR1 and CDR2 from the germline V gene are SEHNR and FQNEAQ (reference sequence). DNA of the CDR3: TGTGCCAGCAGCCACGGGGTAGTAGCAGATACGCAGTATTTT. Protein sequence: CASSHGVVADTQYF.

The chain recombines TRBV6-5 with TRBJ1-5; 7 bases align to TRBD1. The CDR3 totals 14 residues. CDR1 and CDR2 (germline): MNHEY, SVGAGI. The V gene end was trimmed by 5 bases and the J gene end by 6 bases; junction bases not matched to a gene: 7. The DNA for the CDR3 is TGTGCCAGCAGTGACCGACAGGGAGGTCAGCCCCAGCATTTT. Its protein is CASSDRQGGQPQHF.

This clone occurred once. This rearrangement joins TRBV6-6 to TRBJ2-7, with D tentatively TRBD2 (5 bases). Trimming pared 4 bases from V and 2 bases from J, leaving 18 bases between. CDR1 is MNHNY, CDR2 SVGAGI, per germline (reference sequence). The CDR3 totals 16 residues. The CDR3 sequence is CASSSPRGAATYEQYF. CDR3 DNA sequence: TGTGCCAGCAGTTCCCCCCGCGGAGCGGCTACCTACGAGCAGTACTTC.

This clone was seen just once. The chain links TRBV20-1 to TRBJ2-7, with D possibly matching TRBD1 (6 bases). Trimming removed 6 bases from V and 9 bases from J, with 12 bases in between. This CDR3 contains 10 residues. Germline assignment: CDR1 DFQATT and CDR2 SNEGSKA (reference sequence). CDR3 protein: CSANRDGQYF. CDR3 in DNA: TGCAGTGCGAACAGGGACGGGCAGTACTTC.

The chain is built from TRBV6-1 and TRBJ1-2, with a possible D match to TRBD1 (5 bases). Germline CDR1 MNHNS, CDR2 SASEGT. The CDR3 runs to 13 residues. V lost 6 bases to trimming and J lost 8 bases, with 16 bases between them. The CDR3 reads CASRVQETYGYTF. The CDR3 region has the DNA TGTGCCAGCAGAGTACAGGAGACTTACGGCTACACCTTC.

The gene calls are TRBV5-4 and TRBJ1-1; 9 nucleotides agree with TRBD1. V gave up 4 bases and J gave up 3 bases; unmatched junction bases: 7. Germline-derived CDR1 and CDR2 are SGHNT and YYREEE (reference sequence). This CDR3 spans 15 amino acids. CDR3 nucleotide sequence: TGTGCCAGCAGCCCTGGGACAGGGACTTACACTGAAGCTTTCTTT. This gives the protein CASSPGTGTYTEAFF.